Listed below are T cell receptor beta chains from one sample, sequenced in a study of blood T cell repertoires in COVID-19. Only in-frame clones appear in the TCRdb table, and some are missing; sequencing was by immunoSEQ multiplex PCR. The repertoire holds about 410,000 clones, with about nine tenths as singletons. What was sequenced was peripheral blood. Receptor source: a woman aged 40-49 years with COVID-19, enrolled during active disease. Both conserved end residues are part of each CDR3. The D gene is left open where the match is weak. Size is stated for part of the rows, as once, few or many counts, or as a class when the clone is expanded.

d_gene,j_gene,abundance,v_gene,CDR3aa,CDR3nt
NA,TRBJ1-2,NA,TRBV7-9,CASSSQGSDGYTF,TGTGCCAGCAGCTCCCAGGGGTCAGATGGCTACACCTTC
NA,TRBJ1-3,NA,TRBV6-5,CASSYGGSSGNTIYF,TGTGCCAGCAGTTACGGCGGGAGCTCTGGAAACACCATATATTTT
NA,TRBJ2-1,once,TRBV7-2,CASSIGTSNNEQFF,TGTGCCAGCAGCATCGGGACAAGTAACAATGAGCAGTTCTTC
TRBD2,TRBJ2-5,NA,TRBV9,CASSPPRTSGGATLNF,TGTGCCAGCAGCCCTCCCCGGACTAGCGGGGGGGCGACCCTAAACTTC
NA,TRBJ1-1,once,TRBV7-2,CASSPRGGAFF,TGTGCCAGCAGCCCGAGAGGTGGAGCTTTCTTT
TRBD2,TRBJ2-1,NA,TRBV6-2/TRBV6-3,CASSYLGGLAGAPKQGEQFF,TGTGCCAGCAGTTACCTCGGTGGACTAGCGGGGGCTCCCAAACAGGGTGAGCAGTTCTTC
NA,TRBJ2-7,NA,TRBV5-1,CASSLEVRGREQYF,TGCGCCAGCAGCTTGGAGGTCAGGGGCCGGGAGCAGTACTTC
NA,TRBJ1-1,NA,TRBV3-1/TRBV3-2,CASSQGWAKTEAFF,TGTGCCAGCAGCCAAGGTTGGGCGAAGACTGAAGCTTTCTTT
NA,TRBJ1-5,NA,TRBV19,CASREVGDQPQHF,TGTGCCAGTAGGGAGGTTGGGGATCAGCCCCAGCATTTT
TRBD1,TRBJ1-2,NA,TRBV7-2,CASSLAGQGFYGYTF,TGTGCCAGCAGCTTGGCGGGACAGGGCTTCTATGGCTACACCTTC
TRBD1,TRBJ2-7,NA,TRBV19,CASSTSTGLLAYEQYF,TGTGCCAGTAGCACGTCGACAGGGTTACTAGCCTACGAGCAGTACTTC
TRBD2,TRBJ2-1,once,TRBV4-3,CASSQDDRASGRVGKNEQFF,TGCGCCAGCAGCCAAGATGACAGGGCTAGCGGGAGAGTAGGGAAAAATGAGCAGTTCTTC
NA,TRBJ1-5,NA,TRBV4-2,CASSQDFQSNQPQHF,TGTGCCAGCAGCCAAGATTTCCAGAGCAATCAGCCCCAGCATTTT
NA,TRBJ1-2,NA,TRBV4-1,CASSQAGWDYGYTF,TGCGCCAGCAGCCAAGCGGGGTGGGACTATGGCTACACCTTC
TRBD1,TRBJ1-1,NA,TRBV7-9,CASSTGDRLNTEAFF,TGTGCCAGCAGCACGGGGGACAGGCTGAACACTGAAGCTTTCTTT
NA,TRBJ1-1,NA,TRBV6-5,CASSLHPGPYVAAFF,TGTGCCAGCAGTTTACACCCGGGTCCCTATGTGGCAGCTTTCTTT
TRBD1,TRBJ1-2,NA,TRBV7-2,CASSQMGQQYGYTF,TGTGCCAGCAGCCAGATGGGACAGCAATATGGCTACACCTTC
TRBD2,TRBJ2-5,few,TRBV18,CASSALARSGLSQETQYF,TGTGCCAGCTCTGCTCTTGCCCGTAGCGGGCTCTCCCAAGAGACCCAGTACTTC
NA,TRBJ2-2,once,TRBV7-9,CASSPPAGQPANTGELFF,TGTGCCAGCAGCCCACCGGCGGGGCAGCCCGCGAACACCGGGGAGCTGTTTTTT
NA,TRBJ2-7,few,TRBV5-4,CASSLAAGGTYEQYF,TGTGCCAGCAGCTTGGCGGCAGGGGGGACCTACGAGCAGTACTTC
NA,TRBJ2-5,NA,TRBV7-6,CASSLLPPAGAQYF,TGTGCCAGCAGCTTACTTCCTCCCGCCGGGGCCCAGTACTTC
NA,TRBJ2-7,once,TRBV27,CASSLKSSPWGNEQYF,TGTGCCAGCAGTTTAAAGTCGTCACCGTGGGGCAACGAGCAGTACTTC
NA,TRBJ2-1,NA,TRBV7-2,CASRLGHEQFF,TGTGCCAGCAGATTGGGCCATGAGCAGTTCTTC
TRBD1,TRBJ2-1,once,TRBV19,CASSIDLGQPYNEQFF,TGTGCCAGTAGTATAGATCTGGGACAGCCTTACAATGAGCAGTTCTTC
NA,TRBJ1-2,NA,TRBV3-1/TRBV3-2,CASSQDPGDTVYGYTF,TGTGCCAGCAGCCAAGATCCAGGGGATACGGTCTATGGCTACACCTTC
TRBD2,TRBJ2-3,NA,TRBV5-1,CASSPASGGASDTQYF,TGCGCCAGCAGCCCTGCTAGCGGGGGGGCGTCAGATACGCAGTATTTT
NA,TRBJ1-2,NA,TRBV6-5,CASSPQGLDGYTF,TGTGCCAGCAGCCCACAGGGCCTGGATGGCTACACCTTC
NA,TRBJ1-3,NA,TRBV7-2,CASSWGGNTIYF,TGTGCCAGCAGCTGGGGCGGAAACACCATATATTTT
TRBD2,TRBJ2-5,NA,TRBV11-3,CASSSSGRPGETQYF,TGTGCCAGCAGCTCTAGCGGGAGGCCTGGGGAGACCCAGTACTTC
TRBD1,TRBJ2-3,NA,TRBV5-1,CASSFTTGGWADTQYF,TGCGCCAGCAGCTTTACTACAGGGGGCTGGGCAGATACGCAGTATTTT
TRBD2,TRBJ2-7,NA,TRBV28,CASSTWTSGFSQKEYF,TGTGCCAGCAGTACCTGGACTAGCGGATTCTCTCAAAAGGAGTACTTC
NA,TRBJ2-5,NA,TRBV3-1/TRBV3-2,CASSPQVGGPGTQYF,TGTGCCAGCAGCCCCCAGGTGGGGGGGCCCGGGACCCAGTACTTC
TRBD1,TRBJ2-2,NA,TRBV5-1,CASSLVGQGWDGELFF,TGCGCCAGCAGCTTGGTCGGACAGGGATGGGACGGGGAGCTGTTTTTT
TRBD1,TRBJ2-3,NA,TRBV28,CASSLTGRTDTQYF,TGTGCCAGCAGTTTGACAGGGCGCACAGATACGCAGTATTTT
NA,TRBJ1-2,NA,TRBV28,CASSLRIGSGYTF,TGTGCCAGCAGTTTGAGGATAGGTTCTGGCTACACCTTC
NA,TRBJ1-4,NA,TRBV6-1,CASSDPRGPTNEKLFF,TGTGCCAGCAGTGACCCCCGCGGGCCAACTAATGAAAAACTGTTTTTT
TRBD1,TRBJ1-6,NA,TRBV6-2/TRBV6-3,CASSYLGQGDSPLHF,TGTGCCAGCAGTTACTTGGGACAGGGGGATTCACCCCTCCACTTT
NA,TRBJ2-7,NA,TRBV10-3,CAISESIGGLWEQYF,TGTGCCATCAGTGAGTCGATAGGAGGTCTATGGGAGCAGTACTTC